Listed here are 7 T cell receptor beta chains from one sample, sequenced in a study of CD8 T cells in Susac syndrome. Reverse transcription of about 0.45 to 1 ug RNA was performed with random hexamers. Using its own MiXCR run on the immunoSEQ multiplex PCR reads, TCRdb lists one record per CDR3 protein. The repertoire includes around 190,000 distinct CDR3 sequences, roughly 94% of them detected once, and approximately 0.098% sits in the top ten. Sequencing was done on a sample of CD4+ T cells from PBMCs. These receptor sequences come from a human donor in good health.

The chain uses TRBV29-1 and TRBJ2-7; possible D gene TRBD2, 5 bases. Germline V gene sequence: CDR1 SQVTM, CDR2 ANQGSEA. The CDR3 covers 12 residues. Trimming left V 4 bases short and J 4 bases short, with 11 bases between. The CDR3 DNA reads TGCAGCGTTGGTTGGACTTCATACGAGCAGTACTTC. Translation: CSVGWTSYEQYF.

The chain links TRBV19 to TRBJ2-2; unclear D gene. This CDR3 region has 15 residues. V was pared by 3 bases and J by 4 bases, with 12 bases between. Looked up from germline, CDR1 is LNHDA and CDR2 is SQIVND (reference sequence). CDR3 sequence reads: CASSISGDTTGELFF. CDR3 coding DNA: TGTGCCAGTAGTATCTCAGGAGATACCACCGGGGAGCTGTTTTTT.

The CDR3: CSADREGCSNQPQHF. The CDR3, as DNA: TGCAGCGCCGACAGGGAGGGCTGTAGCAATCAGCCCCAGCATTTT. The chain employs TRBV29-1 and TRBJ1-5; 7 bases are shared with TRBD1. V shed 7 bases, J shed 0 bases, and the junction held 9 bases outside the gene matches. Germline V CDR1 and CDR2: SQVTM, ANQGSEA. CDR3 length equals 15 residues.

This rearrangement joins TRBV30 to TRBJ2-1; the D call may be TRBD1 or TRBD2 (5 bases each). The CDR3 is 15 residues long. The germline CDR1 and CDR2 sequences are GTSNPN and SVGIG (reference sequence). V lost 3 bases and J 0 bases, leaving 12 bases between the germline ends. In DNA, the CDR3 is TGTGCCTGGAGATCGGGGCAGAGCTCCTACAATGAGCAGTTCTTC. The encoded protein is CAWRSGQSSYNEQFF.

The chain carries TRBV20-1 and TRBJ2-1; D is possibly TRBD2 (6 bases). Germline V gives CDR1 DFQATT, CDR2 SNEGSKA (reference sequence). The CDR3 spans 14 residues. Trimming cost V 5 bases and J 4 bases, with 15 bases left between them. This CDR3 reads CSADIAGYYNEQFF. The DNA of the CDR3 is TGCAGTGCTGATATCGCGGGGTATTACAATGAGCAGTTCTTC.

DNA of the CDR3: TGTGCCAGCAGCCAGGGACTAGGGGGCTACAATGAGCAGTTCTTC. Its translation is CASSQGLGGYNEQFF. This sequence joins TRBV5-6 and TRBJ2-1; 8 bases fit TRBD2. J was trimmed by 3 bases and V by 4 bases; bases with no gene match: 6. There are 15 residues in the CDR3. The germline V gene encodes CDR1 SGHDT and CDR2 YYEEEE.

This clonotype has only one observation. The J gene is TRBJ2-3, the V gene TRBV30; D call uncertain. This CDR3 comprises 11 residues. The germline gives CDR1 GTSNPN, CDR2 SVGIG (reference sequence). Between the trimmed V and J ends, which lost 3 bases and 3 bases, there was a span of 4 bases. The CDR3 DNA sequence: TGTGCCTGGAGACCTACAGATACGCAGTATTTT. Encoded protein: CAWRPTDTQYF.